The T cell receptor (beta chain) described here comes from a study of T cell responses to AZD1222 COVID-19 vaccine. The sample holds one count of this clone. Method: immunoSEQ multiplex PCR; TCRdb's copy keeps in-frame clones and lacks some. The table has about 160,000 clones, roughly 90% seen once. Material: peripheral blood, obtained 28 days after the second AZD1222 dose. The TCR was taken from an adult who received the AZD1222 COVID-19 vaccine.

CDR3 protein: CATSRASGGSLYNEQFF. Here the CDR3 DNA reads TGTGCCACCAGCAGAGCTAGCGGGGGCTCTCTGTACAATGAGCAGTTCTTC. This chain joins TRBV15 and TRBJ2-1; 10 nucleotides line up with TRBD2. The CDR3 runs to 17 residues. The J segment lost 4 bases and the V segment lost 1 base, leaving 7 bases of the junction unmatched. CDR1 and CDR2 (germline): LNHNV, YYDKDF (reference sequence).